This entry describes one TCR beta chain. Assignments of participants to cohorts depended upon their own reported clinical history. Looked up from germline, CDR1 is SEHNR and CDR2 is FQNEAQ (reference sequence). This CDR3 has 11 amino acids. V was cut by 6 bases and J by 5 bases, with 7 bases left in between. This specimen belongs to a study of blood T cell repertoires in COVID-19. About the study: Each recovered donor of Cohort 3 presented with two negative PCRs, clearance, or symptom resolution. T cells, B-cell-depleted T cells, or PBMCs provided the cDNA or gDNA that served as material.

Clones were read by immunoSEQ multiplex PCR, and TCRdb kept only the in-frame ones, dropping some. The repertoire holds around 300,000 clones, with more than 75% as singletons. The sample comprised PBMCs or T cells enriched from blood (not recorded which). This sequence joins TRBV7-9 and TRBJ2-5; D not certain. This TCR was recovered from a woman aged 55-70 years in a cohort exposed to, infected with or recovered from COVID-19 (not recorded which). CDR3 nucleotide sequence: TGTGCCAGCAGTTTCCTGGAGACCCAGTACTTC. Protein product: CASSFLETQYF. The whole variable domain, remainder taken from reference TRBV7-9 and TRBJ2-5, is DTGVSQNPRHKITKRGQNVTFRCDPISEHNRLYWYRQTLGQGPEFLTYFQNEAQLEKSRLLSDRFSAERPKGSFSTLEIQRTEQGDSAMYLCASSFLETQYFGPGTRLLVL.